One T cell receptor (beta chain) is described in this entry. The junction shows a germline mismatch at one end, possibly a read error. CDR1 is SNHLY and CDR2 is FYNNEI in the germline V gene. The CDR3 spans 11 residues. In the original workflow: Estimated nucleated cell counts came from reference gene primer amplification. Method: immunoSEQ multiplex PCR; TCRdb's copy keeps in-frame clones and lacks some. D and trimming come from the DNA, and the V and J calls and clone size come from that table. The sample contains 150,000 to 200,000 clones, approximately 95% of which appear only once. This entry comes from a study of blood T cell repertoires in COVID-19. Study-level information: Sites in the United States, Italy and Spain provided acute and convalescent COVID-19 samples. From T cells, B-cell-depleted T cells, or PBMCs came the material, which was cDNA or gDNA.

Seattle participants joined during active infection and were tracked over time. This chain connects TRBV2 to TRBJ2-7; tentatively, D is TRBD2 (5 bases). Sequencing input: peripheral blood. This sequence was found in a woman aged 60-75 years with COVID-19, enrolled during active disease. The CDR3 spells CASSDRSGGNF. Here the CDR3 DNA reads TGTGCCAGCAGTGATCGGTCAGGAGGTAACTTC.